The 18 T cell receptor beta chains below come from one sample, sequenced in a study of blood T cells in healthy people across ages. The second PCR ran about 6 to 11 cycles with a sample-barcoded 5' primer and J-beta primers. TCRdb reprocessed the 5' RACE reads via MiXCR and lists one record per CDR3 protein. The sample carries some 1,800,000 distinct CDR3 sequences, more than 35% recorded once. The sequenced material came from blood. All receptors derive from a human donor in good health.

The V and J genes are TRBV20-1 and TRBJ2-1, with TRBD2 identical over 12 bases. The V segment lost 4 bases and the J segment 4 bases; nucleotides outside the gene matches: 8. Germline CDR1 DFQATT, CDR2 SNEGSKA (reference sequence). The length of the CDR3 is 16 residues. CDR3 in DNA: TGCAGTGCTAAGAGGCTAGCGGGGGGGTATTACAATGAGCAGTTCTTC. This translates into CSAKRLAGGYYNEQFF.

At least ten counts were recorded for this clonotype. CDR3 residues: CASSQENEQFF. As DNA, the CDR3 is TGTGCCAGCAGCCAAGAGAATGAGCAGTTCTTC. The genes are TRBV4-2 and TRBJ2-1; unclear D gene. The length of the CDR3 is 11 residues. Germline CDR1 is LGHNA and CDR2 is YNFKEQ. V lost 0 bases and J 7 bases, leaving 1 base between the germline ends.

DNA for the CDR3: TGTGCCAGCAGTTACTCGCTAAGGGTCTATGGCTACACCTTC. This sequence encodes CASSYSLRVYGYTF. The rearrangement links TRBV6-5 to TRBJ1-2; D is uncertain. V lost 0 bases and J 4 bases, leaving 9 bases between the germline ends. This CDR3 spans 14 amino acids. Germline V lookup: CDR1 MNHEY, CDR2 SVGAGI.

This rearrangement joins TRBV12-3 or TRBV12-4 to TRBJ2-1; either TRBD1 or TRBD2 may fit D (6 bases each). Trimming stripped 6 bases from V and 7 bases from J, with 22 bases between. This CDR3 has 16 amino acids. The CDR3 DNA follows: TGTGCCAGCAGGGGGGAATTGGGGGGCCATGGGAATGAGCAGTTCTTC. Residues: CASRGELGGHGNEQFF.

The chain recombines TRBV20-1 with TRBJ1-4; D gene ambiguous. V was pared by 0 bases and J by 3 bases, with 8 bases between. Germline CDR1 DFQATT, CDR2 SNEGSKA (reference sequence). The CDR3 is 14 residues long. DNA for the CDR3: TGCAGTGCTAGAGAGCAGGACTCTAATGAAAAACTGTTTTTT. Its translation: CSAREQDSNEKLFF.

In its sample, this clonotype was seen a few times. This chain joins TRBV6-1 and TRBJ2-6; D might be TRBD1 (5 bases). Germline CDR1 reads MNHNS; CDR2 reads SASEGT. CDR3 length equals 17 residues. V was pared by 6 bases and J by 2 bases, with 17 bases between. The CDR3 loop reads CASRPQAGSAGANVLTF. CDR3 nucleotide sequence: TGTGCCAGCAGACCCCAAGCAGGGTCTGCTGGGGCCAACGTCCTGACTTTC.

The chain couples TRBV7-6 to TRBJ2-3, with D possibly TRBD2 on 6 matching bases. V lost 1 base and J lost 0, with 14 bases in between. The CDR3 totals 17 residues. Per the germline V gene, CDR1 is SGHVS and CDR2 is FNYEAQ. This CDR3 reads CASSLVLGGESTDTQYF. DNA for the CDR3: TGTGCCAGCAGCTTAGTTCTGGGCGGGGAAAGCACAGATACGCAGTATTTT. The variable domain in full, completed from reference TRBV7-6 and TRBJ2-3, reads GAGVSQSPRYKVTKRGQDVALRCDPISGHVSLYWYRQALGQGPEFLTYFNYEAQQDKSGLPNDRFSAERPEGSISTLTIQRTEQRDSAMYRCASSLVLGGESTDTQYFGPGTRLTVL.

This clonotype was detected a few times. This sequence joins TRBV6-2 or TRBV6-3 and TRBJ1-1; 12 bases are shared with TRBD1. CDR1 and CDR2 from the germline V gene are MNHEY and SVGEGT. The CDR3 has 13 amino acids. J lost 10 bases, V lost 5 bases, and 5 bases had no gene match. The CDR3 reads CASSQGTGGRAFF. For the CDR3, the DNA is TGTGCCAGCAGTCAAGGGACAGGGGGCCGAGCTTTCTTT.

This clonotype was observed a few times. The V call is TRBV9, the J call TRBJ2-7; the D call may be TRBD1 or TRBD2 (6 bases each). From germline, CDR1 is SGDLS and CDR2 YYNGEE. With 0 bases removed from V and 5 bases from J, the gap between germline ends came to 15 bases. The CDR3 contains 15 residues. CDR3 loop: CASSVDGGEYNEQYF. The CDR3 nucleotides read TGTGCCAGCAGCGTAGACGGGGGCGAGTATAACGAGCAGTACTTC. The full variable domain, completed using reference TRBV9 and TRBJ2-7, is DSGVTQTPKHLITATGQRVTLRCSPRSGDLSVYWYQQSLDQGLQFLIQYYNGEERAKGNILERFSAQQFPDLHSELNLSSLELGDSALYFCASSVDGGEYNEQYFGPGTRLTVT.

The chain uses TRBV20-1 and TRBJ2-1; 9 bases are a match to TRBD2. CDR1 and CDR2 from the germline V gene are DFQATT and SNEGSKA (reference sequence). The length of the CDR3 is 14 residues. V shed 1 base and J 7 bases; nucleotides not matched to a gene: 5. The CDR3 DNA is TGCAGTGCTAGAGTGCGGGGGGGGTTAAATGAGCAGTTCTTC. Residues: CSARVRGGLNEQFF.

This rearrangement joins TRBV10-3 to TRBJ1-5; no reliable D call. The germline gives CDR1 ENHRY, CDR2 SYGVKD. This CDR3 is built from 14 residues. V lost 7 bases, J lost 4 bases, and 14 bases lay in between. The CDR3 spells CAITVGMDNQPQHF. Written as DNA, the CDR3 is TGTGCCATCACTGTGGGGATGGATAATCAGCCCCAGCATTTT.

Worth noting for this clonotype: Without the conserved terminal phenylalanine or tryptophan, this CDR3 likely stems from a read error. The CDR3 protein is CASYTGVTALGAEQYC. CDR3 bases: TGTGCCAGCTACACCGGGGTCACCGCCCTCGGGGCCGAGCAGTACTGC. The V call is TRBV5-6, the J call TRBJ2-5, with D possibly being TRBD1 or TRBD2 (5 bases each). The assigned J gene may be wrong: the sequence end matches TRBJ2-7 better. CDR3 length equals 16 residues. CDR1 and CDR2 (germline): SGHDT, YYEEEE.

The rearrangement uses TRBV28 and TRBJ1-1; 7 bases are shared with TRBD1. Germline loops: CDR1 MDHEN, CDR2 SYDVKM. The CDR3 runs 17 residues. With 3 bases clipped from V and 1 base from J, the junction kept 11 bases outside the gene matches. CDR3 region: CASSFREGRGRNTEAFF. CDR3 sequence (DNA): TGTGCCAGCAGTTTCCGGGAAGGCAGGGGGAGGAACACTGAAGCTTTCTTT.

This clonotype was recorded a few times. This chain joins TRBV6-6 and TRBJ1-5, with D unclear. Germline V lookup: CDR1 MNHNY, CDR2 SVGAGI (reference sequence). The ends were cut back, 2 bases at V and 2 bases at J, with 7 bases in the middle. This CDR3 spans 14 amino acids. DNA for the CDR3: TGTGCCAGCAGTTACCCTGATGGCAATCAGCCCCAGCATTTT. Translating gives CASSYPDGNQPQHF.

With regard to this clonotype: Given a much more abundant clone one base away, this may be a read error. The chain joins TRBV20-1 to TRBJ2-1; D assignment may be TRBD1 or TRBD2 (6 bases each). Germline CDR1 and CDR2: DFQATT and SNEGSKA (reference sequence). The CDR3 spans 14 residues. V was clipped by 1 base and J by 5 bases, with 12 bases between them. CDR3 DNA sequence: TGCAGTGCTAGAGCGGGGGACATCCACAATGAGCAGTTCTTC. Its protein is CSARAGDIHNEQFF.

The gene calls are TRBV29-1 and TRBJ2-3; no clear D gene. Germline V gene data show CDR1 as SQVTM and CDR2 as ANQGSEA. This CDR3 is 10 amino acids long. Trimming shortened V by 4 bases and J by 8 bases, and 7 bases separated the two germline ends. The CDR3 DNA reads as TGCAGCGTTGTAGAGGTTACGCAGTATTTT. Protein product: CSVVEVTQYF.

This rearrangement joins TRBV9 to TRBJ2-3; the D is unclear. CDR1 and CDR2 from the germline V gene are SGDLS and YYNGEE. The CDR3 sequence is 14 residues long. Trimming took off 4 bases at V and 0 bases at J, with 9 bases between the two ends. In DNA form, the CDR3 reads TGTGCCAGCAGCACCCAGACTAGCACAGATACGCAGTATTTT. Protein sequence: CASSTQTSTDTQYF.

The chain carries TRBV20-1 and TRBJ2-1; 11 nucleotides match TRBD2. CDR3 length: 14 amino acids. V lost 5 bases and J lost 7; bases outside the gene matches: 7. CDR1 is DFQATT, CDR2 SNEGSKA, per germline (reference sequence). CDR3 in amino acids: CSAVAGGLENEQFF. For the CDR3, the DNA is TGCAGTGCTGTAGCGGGGGGGCTAGAAAATGAGCAGTTCTTC.